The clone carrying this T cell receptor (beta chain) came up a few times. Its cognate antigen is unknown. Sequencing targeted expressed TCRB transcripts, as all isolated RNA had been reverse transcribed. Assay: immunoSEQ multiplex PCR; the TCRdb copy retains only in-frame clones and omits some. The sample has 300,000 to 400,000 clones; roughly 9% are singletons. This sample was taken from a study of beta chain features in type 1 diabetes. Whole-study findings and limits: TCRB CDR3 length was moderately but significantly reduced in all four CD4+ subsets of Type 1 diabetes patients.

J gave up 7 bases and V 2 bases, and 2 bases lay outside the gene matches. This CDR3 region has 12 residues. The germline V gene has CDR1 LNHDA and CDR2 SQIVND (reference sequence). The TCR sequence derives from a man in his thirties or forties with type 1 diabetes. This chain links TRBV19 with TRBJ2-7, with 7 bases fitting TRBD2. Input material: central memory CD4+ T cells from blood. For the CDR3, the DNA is TGTGCCAGTAGTATAAGGCGGGAGGAGCAGTACTTC. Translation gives CASSIRREEQYF.